The next 2 T cell receptor beta chains were all read from a single sample in a study of T cell repertoires in ileal Crohn's disease. Clones were sequenced by immunoSEQ multiplex PCR, and TCRdb holds only the in-frame ones, with some missing. Among around 13,000 clones listed, 67% were seen once. Documented time point: neoterminal ileum biopsy at postoperative endoscopy, about 6 months after surgery. The sequencing sample was made of ileal tissue. The source of these receptors is an adult with Crohn's disease.

This sequence joins TRBV7-3 and TRBJ2-1, with D tentatively TRBD2 (6 bases). The CDR3 totals 13 residues. The V end lost 3 bases, the J end lost 8 bases, and 11 bases lay between the germline ends. Germline V gene sequence: CDR1 SGHTA, CDR2 FQGTGA. The CDR3 DNA follows: TGTGCCAGCAGCTTGAGCGGGTCCGATGAGCAGTTCTTC. Encoded protein: CASSLSGSDEQFF. Together with reference TRBV7-3 and TRBJ2-1, the CDR3 gives the full variable domain: GAGVSQTPSNKVTEKGKYVELRCDPISGHTALYWYRQSLGQGPEFLIYFQGTGAADDSGLPNDRFFAVRPEGSVSTLKIQRTERGDSAVYLCASSLSGSDEQFFGPGTRLTVL.

The chain couples TRBV7-8 to TRBJ1-5; D is unclear. Germline V gene lookup returns CDR1 SGHVS and CDR2 FQNEAQ. V was cut by 0 bases and J by 1 base, with 13 bases left in between. This CDR3 is built from 17 residues. For the CDR3, the DNA is TGTGCCAGCAGCTTAGCGCTGGCGGGGTTCAGCAATCAGCCCCAGCATTTT. Translated, it gives CASSLALAGFSNQPQHF.